The rows below give T cell receptor beta chains drawn from one sample of a study of T cell repertoires in cytomegalovirus infection. These receptors' targets are unknown. TCRdb analysed the reads with MiXCR anew, one entry per CDR3 protein. The sample records around 770,000 distinct CDR3 sequences, 25% to 30% being singletons. Here the sequenced sample was cultured CD8+ T cells from PBMCs, taken from culture after CMV antigen stimulation. Source of these receptors: a human donor in good health (CMV status not recorded). Some clones in this sample may be carry-over from other donors' samples. Both conserved end residues are part of each CDR3. Each record gives: D gene, V gene, J gene, clone size, CDR3 DNA, CDR3 protein. The D gene is left open where the match is weak. Not every row has a clone size; where given, it reads once, few, many or a size class.

d_call: TRBD2
v_call: TRBV11-3
j_call: TRBJ2-1
clone_size: .
cdr3_nt: TGTGCCAGCAGCTCCCGGAAGGCTAGCGGCGTCAATGAGCAGTTCTTC
cdr3_aa: CASSSRKASGVNEQFF

d_call: TRBD1
v_call: TRBV27
j_call: TRBJ2-1
clone_size: .
cdr3_nt: TGTGCCAGCAGTAACCTTGACAGGGTCTCCTACAATGAGCAGTTCTTC
cdr3_aa: CASSNLDRVSYNEQFF

d_call: .
v_call: TRBV5-4
j_call: TRBJ1-1
clone_size: .
cdr3_nt: TGTGCCAGCAGCTTGTCCGGGTGGAACACTGAAGCTTTCTTT
cdr3_aa: CASSLSGWNTEAFF

d_call: .
v_call: TRBV7-6
j_call: TRBJ1-5
clone_size: many
cdr3_nt: TGTGCCAGCAGCTTAGAAGCGGGAATCCTCGAAGGCAATCAGCCCCAGCATTTT
cdr3_aa: CASSLEAGILEGNQPQHF

d_call: .
v_call: TRBV5-1
j_call: TRBJ2-7
clone_size: .
cdr3_nt: TGCGCCAGCAGCTTGGACACTGCGGGCGAGCAGTACTTC
cdr3_aa: CASSLDTAGEQYF

d_call: TRBD1
v_call: TRBV27
j_call: TRBJ2-7
clone_size: few
cdr3_nt: TGTGCCAGCAGCGCCGGGACAGGGGCCCTTACCTACGAGCAGTACTTC
cdr3_aa: CASSAGTGALTYEQYF

d_call: TRBD1
v_call: TRBV7-9
j_call: TRBJ2-7
clone_size: few
cdr3_nt: TGTGCCAGCAGCTCAACCCGGGACAGGGGCTACGAGCAGTACTTC
cdr3_aa: CASSSTRDRGYEQYF

d_call: TRBD2
v_call: TRBV3-1
j_call: TRBJ2-3
clone_size: .
cdr3_nt: TGTGCCAGCAGCCGCGGACTAGCGGGACCTACAGATACGCAGTATTTT
cdr3_aa: CASSRGLAGPTDTQYF

d_call: TRBD1
v_call: TRBV20-1
j_call: TRBJ1-2
clone_size: .
cdr3_nt: TGCAGTGCCCCCCGAACAGGGGAAGGATATGGCTACACCTTC
cdr3_aa: CSAPRTGEGYGYTF

d_call: .
v_call: TRBV12-3/TRBV12-4
j_call: TRBJ1-2
clone_size: many
cdr3_nt: TGTGCCAGCAGTGAGGGTACGCGCGGCTACACCTTC
cdr3_aa: CASSEGTRGYTF

d_call: .
v_call: TRBV7-6
j_call: TRBJ2-3
clone_size: .
cdr3_nt: TGTGCCAGCAGCCCGTGGGGGGAAACAGCAGATACGCAGTATTTT
cdr3_aa: CASSPWGETADTQYF

d_call: .
v_call: TRBV6-2/TRBV6-3
j_call: TRBJ1-2
clone_size: .
cdr3_nt: TGTGCCAGCAGTCTCGACTCCCAATGGCTCCGGGACTATGGCTACACCTTC
cdr3_aa: CASSLDSQWLRDYGYTF

d_call: .
v_call: TRBV29-1
j_call: TRBJ2-1
clone_size: .
cdr3_nt: TGCAGCGTCCCCTTGGGAGAGCAGTTCTTC
cdr3_aa: CSVPLGEQFF

d_call: .
v_call: TRBV6-1
j_call: TRBJ2-7
clone_size: few
cdr3_nt: TGTGCCAGCAGTGAAGCGCCAGGGGTGAGCTACGAGCAGTACTTC
cdr3_aa: CASSEAPGVSYEQYF

d_call: .
v_call: TRBV5-4
j_call: TRBJ2-5
clone_size: .
cdr3_nt: TGTGCCAGCGCCAGGGAAGGATACCAAGAGACCCAGTACTTC
cdr3_aa: CASAREGYQETQYF

d_call: .
v_call: TRBV7-9
j_call: TRBJ2-1
clone_size: few
cdr3_nt: TGTGCCAGCAGCCCCATGAGGAGCGTGGGGGTAGACACCCCGCATGAGCAGTTCTTC
cdr3_aa: CASSPMRSVGVDTPHEQFF

d_call: .
v_call: TRBV24-1
j_call: TRBJ2-3
clone_size: .
cdr3_nt: TGTGCCACCAGTGACCCGAGGAAGACAGCTCCTACTAGCACAGATACGCAGTATTTT
cdr3_aa: CATSDPRKTAPTSTDTQYF

d_call: .
v_call: TRBV20-1
j_call: TRBJ1-5
clone_size: few
cdr3_nt: TGCAGTGCATCACAGGGCCTGAGCAATCAGCCCCAGCATTTT
cdr3_aa: CSASQGLSNQPQHF

d_call: TRBD1
v_call: TRBV9
j_call: TRBJ2-5
clone_size: .
cdr3_nt: TGTGCCAGCAGCGTAGAGGCAGGGGGAGAGACCCAGTACTTC
cdr3_aa: CASSVEAGGETQYF

d_call: .
v_call: TRBV27
j_call: TRBJ2-7
clone_size: few
cdr3_nt: TGTGCCAGCAGCCTGGGACAAGTTAACTACGAGCAGTACTTC
cdr3_aa: CASSLGQVNYEQYF

d_call: TRBD1
v_call: TRBV2
j_call: TRBJ1-1
clone_size: .
cdr3_nt: TGTGCCAGCAGGACAGGGGAGACGAACACTGAAGCTTTCTTT
cdr3_aa: CASRTGETNTEAFF

d_call: .
v_call: TRBV12-3/TRBV12-4
j_call: TRBJ1-2
clone_size: few
cdr3_nt: TGTGCCAGCAGTTTAAATCCGGACCCGGCGGGCGGCTACACCTTC
cdr3_aa: CASSLNPDPAGGYTF

d_call: TRBD2
v_call: TRBV19
j_call: TRBJ2-1
clone_size: .
cdr3_nt: TGTGCCAGTAGTACCCGGGCTAGCGGGGGCCTATACAATGAGCAGTTCTTC
cdr3_aa: CASSTRASGGLYNEQFF

d_call: .
v_call: TRBV6-1
j_call: TRBJ2-2
clone_size: .
cdr3_nt: TGTGCCAGCAGTGAAAGGATCGCGGGGGCAAACACCGGGGAGCTGTTTTTT
cdr3_aa: CASSERIAGANTGELFF

d_call: .
v_call: TRBV4-1
j_call: TRBJ1-2
clone_size: many
cdr3_nt: TGCGCCAGCAGCTGGCAGTCTTCCGGCTACACCTTC
cdr3_aa: CASSWQSSGYTF

d_call: .
v_call: TRBV27
j_call: TRBJ1-4
clone_size: few
cdr3_nt: TGTGCCAGCAGTCGCCAGACAGGCCATAGGGAAAAACTGTTTTTT
cdr3_aa: CASSRQTGHREKLFF

d_call: TRBD1
v_call: TRBV7-9
j_call: TRBJ1-5
clone_size: few
cdr3_nt: TGTGCCAGCAGCTCGGGACAGAGGAATCAGCCCCAGCATTTT
cdr3_aa: CASSSGQRNQPQHF

d_call: .
v_call: TRBV24-1
j_call: TRBJ2-5
clone_size: .
cdr3_nt: TGTGCCACCAGTGATGACGCGCAAGAGACCCAGTACTTC
cdr3_aa: CATSDDAQETQYF

d_call: .
v_call: TRBV7-2
j_call: TRBJ2-1
clone_size: .
cdr3_nt: TGTGCCTGCAGCTTGCGGAGCTCCTACAATGAGCAGTTCTTC
cdr3_aa: CACSLRSSYNEQFF

d_call: TRBD1
v_call: TRBV19
j_call: TRBJ2-5
clone_size: few
cdr3_nt: TGTGCCAGTAGTATCTGGACAGGGGCATACGAAGAGACCCAGTACTTC
cdr3_aa: CASSIWTGAYEETQYF